Listed below are T cell receptor beta chains from one sample, sequenced in a study of cytomegalovirus exposure and HLA in healthy donors. Measured with immunoSEQ multiplex PCR; TCRdb has only the in-frame clones, and not every one. Here the sample spans 150,000 to 200,000 clones, 79% being singletons. The specimen was PBMCs. The receptor set was obtained from a woman aged 40 to 50 in good health and CMV-seronegative. The CDR3 runs from the conserved cysteine through the conserved F or W. A D gene is named only where the DNA matches it firmly. The listing skips clone size in some rows; elsewhere it reads once, few, many or a size class.

J: TRBJ2-7
D: -
V: TRBV5-1
size: -
CDR3: CASSIRIGHNYEQYF
DNA: TGCGCCAGCAGCATAAGGATTGGACATAACTACGAGCAGTACTTC

J: TRBJ2-1
D: TRBD1
V: TRBV5-4
size: -
CDR3: CASSLGGQGAIIGNEQFF
DNA: TGTGCCAGCAGCTTGGGGGGGCAGGGGGCGATTATTGGGAATGAGCAGTTCTTC

J: TRBJ2-3
D: TRBD2
V: TRBV7-3
size: -
CDR3: CASSTSGMYTDTQYF
DNA: TGTGCCAGCAGCACCAGCGGGATGTATACAGATACGCAGTATTTT

J: TRBJ2-1
D: TRBD2
V: TRBV11-2
size: -
CDR3: CASSFRLAGGHEQFF
DNA: TGTGCCAGCAGCTTCAGACTAGCGGGAGGCCATGAGCAGTTCTTC

J: TRBJ2-3
D: -
V: TRBV28
size: -
CDR3: CASSLSRGAIDTQYF
DNA: TGTGCCAGCAGTTTGTCCAGGGGGGCCATAGATACGCAGTATTTT

J: TRBJ1-5
D: -
V: TRBV7-2
size: -
CDR3: CASSAGNGRPQHF
DNA: TGTGCCAGCAGCGCTGGTAATGGGCGGCCCCAGCATTTT

J: TRBJ2-1
D: TRBD1
V: TRBV2
size: -
CDR3: CALRDRGNEQFF
DNA: TGTGCCCTTCGGGACAGGGGGAATGAGCAGTTCTTC

J: TRBJ1-5
D: TRBD1
V: TRBV28
size: -
CDR3: CASSLLDRGNQPQHF
DNA: TGTGCCAGCAGTCTCCTGGACAGGGGGAATCAGCCCCAGCATTTT

J: TRBJ2-5
D: -
V: TRBV29-1
size: -
CDR3: CSVGLEGWTETQYF
DNA: TGCAGCGTTGGACTAGAAGGTTGGACGGAGACCCAGTACTTC

J: TRBJ2-7
D: -
V: TRBV5-1
size: -
CDR3: CASSLVGGAYEQYF
DNA: TGCGCCAGCAGCTTGGTGGGAGGCGCCTACGAGCAGTACTTC

J: TRBJ2-6
D: TRBD1
V: TRBV27
size: -
CDR3: CASSVDRALVGANVLTF
DNA: TGTGCCAGCAGTGTTGACAGGGCCTTGGTTGGGGCCAACGTCCTGACTTTC

J: TRBJ1-2
D: TRBD1
V: TRBV27
size: -
CDR3: CASSPRTGLGYTF
DNA: TGTGCCAGCAGCCCTCGGACAGGGTTAGGCTACACCTTC

J: TRBJ2-7
D: TRBD1
V: TRBV28
size: -
CDR3: CASWTGIHEQYF
DNA: TGTGCCAGCTGGACAGGGATCCACGAGCAGTACTTC

J: TRBJ2-1
D: TRBD1
V: TRBV11-1
size: -
CDR3: CASSVQGVNEQFF
DNA: TGTGCCAGCAGCGTACAGGGGGTGAATGAGCAGTTCTTC

J: TRBJ2-7
D: -
V: TRBV18
size: -
CDR3: CASSPVASFSSTYEQYF
DNA: TGTGCCAGCTCACCAGTAGCTAGCTTTTCGTCTACCTACGAGCAGTACTTC

J: TRBJ2-2
D: TRBD2
V: TRBV4-3
size: once
CDR3: CASSQGTGTSGTPRHTGELFF
DNA: TGCGCCAGCAGCCAAGGAACCGGGACTAGCGGGACGCCCCGGCACACCGGGGAGCTGTTTTTT

J: TRBJ1-3
D: TRBD1
V: TRBV4-3
size: -
CDR3: CASSQDYRGRSGNTIYF
DNA: TGCGCCAGCAGCCAAGACTATAGGGGGCGTTCTGGAAACACCATATATTTT

J: TRBJ2-5
D: TRBD1
V: TRBV19
size: -
CDR3: CASSKGQPPRETQYF
DNA: TGTGCCAGTAGTAAGGGACAGCCTCCAAGAGAGACCCAGTACTTC

J: TRBJ2-7
D: -
V: TRBV6-6
size: -
CDR3: CASSYSQGPEQYF
DNA: TGTGCCAGCAGTTACTCCCAGGGGCCCGAGCAGTACTTC

J: TRBJ1-6
D: -
V: TRBV7-9
size: -
CDR3: CASSPLLPGVAYNSPLHF
DNA: TGTGCCAGCAGCCCCTTACTCCCAGGGGTGGCGTATAATTCACCCCTCCACTTT

J: TRBJ1-2
D: TRBD1
V: TRBV5-6
size: few
CDR3: CASSEDRLYGYTF
DNA: TGTGCCAGCAGCGAGGACAGGCTCTATGGCTACACCTTC

J: TRBJ1-3
D: -
V: TRBV6-1
size: -
CDR3: CASGLISGNTIYF
DNA: TGTGCCAGCGGCTTAATCTCTGGAAACACCATATATTTT

J: TRBJ2-1
D: TRBD2
V: TRBV4-2
size: -
CDR3: CASSTLGTRAYNEQFF
DNA: TGTGCCAGCAGCACCCTCGGGACTAGAGCCTACAATGAGCAGTTCTTC

J: TRBJ1-6
D: -
V: TRBV30
size: many
CDR3: CAWGTGTFLDSPLHF
DNA: TGTGCCTGGGGTACGGGGACATTTCTGGATTCACCCCTCCACTTT

J: TRBJ1-3
D: -
V: TRBV5-1
size: -
CDR3: CASSFGGTFTGNTIYF
DNA: TGCGCCAGCAGCTTCGGGGGGACATTCACCGGAAACACCATATATTTT

J: TRBJ2-7
D: -
V: TRBV2
size: -
CDR3: CARQGRNEQYF
DNA: TGTGCCAGACAGGGGAGGAACGAGCAGTACTTC

J: TRBJ1-1
D: TRBD1
V: TRBV29-1
size: few
CDR3: CSGGQAMNTEAFF
DNA: TGCAGCGGGGGACAGGCGATGAACACTGAAGCTTTCTTT

J: TRBJ2-5
D: TRBD2
V: TRBV6-1
size: -
CDR3: CASRGLAGIQETQYF
DNA: TGTGCCAGCAGGGGACTAGCGGGGATCCAAGAGACCCAGTACTTC

J: TRBJ2-3
D: -
V: TRBV29-1
size: -
CDR3: CSVRLSTDTQYF
DNA: TGCAGCGTTCGACTAAGCACAGATACGCAGTATTTT

J: TRBJ1-5
D: -
V: TRBV28
size: few
CDR3: CASSPIAGTKYSNQPQHF
DNA: TGTGCCAGCAGTCCTATTGCAGGGACAAAATATAGCAATCAGCCCCAGCATTTT

J: TRBJ2-3
D: TRBD2
V: TRBV27
size: -
CDR3: CASSFQAGGPTDTQYF
DNA: TGTGCCAGCAGTTTCCAAGCGGGAGGACCCACAGATACGCAGTATTTT

J: TRBJ1-6
D: -
V: TRBV5-6
size: -
CDR3: CASSLSGGEFHNSPLHF
DNA: TGTGCCAGCAGCTTGTCGGGGGGCGAATTCCATAATTCACCCCTCCACTTT

J: TRBJ2-6
D: TRBD1
V: TRBV28
size: -
CDR3: CASSTGTGGFGANVLTF
DNA: TGTGCCAGCAGTACCGGGACAGGGGGATTTGGGGCCAACGTCCTGACTTTC

J: TRBJ2-1
D: -
V: TRBV2
size: -
CDR3: CASLPGERNEQFF
DNA: TGTGCCAGCCTTCCCGGGGAGAGGAATGAGCAGTTCTTC

J: TRBJ2-7
D: -
V: TRBV28
size: -
CDR3: CASETLLENEQYF
DNA: TGTGCCAGCGAAACCTTACTAGAAAACGAGCAGTACTTC

J: TRBJ2-4
D: -
V: TRBV4-3
size: -
CDR3: CASSQDPGRADKTIQYF
DNA: TGCGCCAGCAGCCAAGATCCGGGCAGGGCCGACAAAACCATTCAGTACTTC

J: TRBJ2-5
D: TRBD2
V: TRBV4-2
size: once
CDR3: CASSQDPPFSGAQETQYF
DNA: TGTGCCAGCAGCCAAGACCCTCCCTTTAGCGGGGCCCAAGAGACCCAGTACTTC

J: TRBJ2-1
D: TRBD2
V: TRBV6-4
size: -
CDR3: CASSGGGINEQFF
DNA: TGTGCCAGCAGTGGCGGGGGTATCAATGAGCAGTTCTTC

J: TRBJ2-2
D: -
V: TRBV5-4
size: -
CDR3: CASSPGATNTGELFF
DNA: TGTGCCAGCAGCCCGGGAGCTACCAACACCGGGGAGCTGTTTTTT

J: TRBJ2-1
D: -
V: TRBV11-3
size: -
CDR3: CASSLRRFMVLGHEQFF
DNA: TGTGCCAGCAGCTTGAGGAGGTTTATGGTTCTCGGCCATGAGCAGTTCTTC

J: TRBJ2-1
D: -
V: TRBV7-9
size: -
CDR3: CASSLPWANEQFF
DNA: TGTGCCAGCAGCTTACCCTGGGCGAATGAGCAGTTCTTC

J: TRBJ2-1
D: -
V: TRBV4-2
size: -
CDR3: CASSHFENEQFF
DNA: TGTGCCAGCAGCCATTTTGAGAATGAGCAGTTCTTC

J: TRBJ2-3
D: -
V: TRBV6-4
size: few
CDR3: CASSDSGWVQYF
DNA: TGTGCCAGCAGTGACTCGGGCTGGGTGCAGTATTTT

J: TRBJ1-2
D: -
V: TRBV19
size: -
CDR3: CASSMTALHGYTF
DNA: TGTGCCAGTAGTATGACAGCGCTTCATGGCTACACCTTC

J: TRBJ1-1
D: -
V: TRBV5-1
size: -
CDR3: CASSLGPPSTEAFF
DNA: TGCGCCAGCAGCTTGGGCCCACCGAGCACTGAAGCTTTCTTT

J: TRBJ1-1
D: -
V: TRBV6-6
size: -
CDR3: CASSYEVNGEAFF
DNA: TGTGCCAGCAGTTATGAGGTAAACGGTGAAGCTTTCTTT

J: TRBJ1-1
D: -
V: TRBV5-1
size: -
CDR3: CASSLGVNTEAFF
DNA: TGCGCCAGCAGCTTGGGTGTAAACACTGAAGCTTTCTTT

J: TRBJ2-7
D: -
V: TRBV29-1
size: -
CDR3: CSVDLTGTYEQYF
DNA: TGCAGCGTTGACCTGACAGGAACCTACGAGCAGTACTTC

J: TRBJ2-7
D: TRBD1
V: TRBV2
size: -
CDR3: CASSPPGQGYEQYF
DNA: TGTGCCAGCAGTCCTCCGGGACAGGGCTACGAGCAGTACTTC

J: TRBJ1-6
D: -
V: TRBV4-1
size: -
CDR3: CASSQVLGANSPLHF
DNA: TGCGCCAGCAGCCAAGTCCTGGGGGCAAATTCACCCCTCCACTTT

J: TRBJ2-3
D: TRBD2
V: TRBV6-4
size: -
CDR3: CASSPLAGADTQYF
DNA: TGTGCCAGCAGTCCTCTAGCGGGAGCAGATACGCAGTATTTT

J: TRBJ1-1
D: -
V: TRBV2
size: -
CDR3: CASSPRQAPNTEAFF
DNA: TGTGCCAGCAGTCCCCGACAGGCTCCTAACACTGAAGCTTTCTTT

J: TRBJ2-7
D: -
V: TRBV15
size: -
CDR3: CATTAVVGYEQYF
DNA: TGTGCCACCACGGCGGTTGTGGGCTACGAGCAGTACTTC